The sequence of this T cell receptor beta chain was determined in a study of blood T cell repertoires in COVID-19. Study information: COVID-19 samples, acute and convalescent, were from the United States, Italy and Spain. PBMCs, B-cell-depleted T cells, or T cells were the source of the cDNA or gDNA that made up the material.

Original data processing: Amplification from reference gene primers served as the basis for estimated nucleated cell counts. Sequenced by immunoSEQ multiplex PCR; TCRdb stores in-frame clones only, minus some. V and J calls and clone size come straight from that table; D and trimming were deduced from the DNA. The data contain over 50,000 clones, around 86% of them seen just once; the ten biggest clones take up roughly 10%. This CDR3 spans 11 amino acids. Germline CDR1 and CDR2: DFQATT and SNEGSKA (reference sequence). V was cut by 6 bases and J by 7 bases, with 12 bases left in between. The chain has TRBV20-1 and TRBJ1-1; a possible D gene is TRBD1 (5 bases). The sample taken for sequencing was peripheral blood. This sequence was found in a human donor in a cohort sampled during active COVID-19. The CDR3 is CSATAGLEAFF. The CDR3 DNA reads TGCAGTGCCACAGCGGGACTTGAAGCTTTCTTT.